Presented here are 25 T cell receptor beta chains from one specimen sequenced in a study of post-analysis software for immune sequencing data. Study outcomes and limitations: Patients used about 5 TRBV segments, including TRBV5-6, TRBV5-1 and TRBV20-1, more often than controls.

Included in the TCR beta cDNA libraries were unique molecular identifiers. Each CDR3 protein is one row after TCRdb ran MiXCR on the PCR reads. The sample consists of hundreds of thousands of distinct CDR3 sequences, roughly 47% of them appearing once. These TCRs' antigens remain unknown. Specimen: blood. The source is a girl aged 10 to 17 with multiple sclerosis.

The rearrangement links TRBV27 to TRBJ1-1; D ambiguous. Germline V gene sequence: CDR1 MNHEY, CDR2 SMNVEV (reference sequence). Deletions cut 5 bases from V and 3 bases from J, with 16 bases between. The CDR3 is made up of 15 amino acids. The CDR3 DNA follows: TGTGCCAGCAGTACGTACTTAAATGTGGACACTGAAGCTTTCTTT. It translates to CASSTYLNVDTEAFF.

In this sample, this clonotype turned up a few times. CDR3 amino acids: CASSLREDTDEQYF. The CDR3 coding sequence is TGTGCCAGCAGCTTGAGGGAAGATACGGACGAGCAGTACTTC. The rearrangement links TRBV5-6 to TRBJ2-7; D remains unclear. Per germline, CDR1 SGHDT and CDR2 YYEEEE. The CDR3 has 14 amino acids. Trimming shortened V by 1 base and J by 5 bases, and 13 bases separated the two germline ends.

This chain connects TRBV5-1 to TRBJ2-4; 7 nucleotides line up with TRBD1. Germline V gene data show CDR1 as SGHRS and CDR2 as YFSETQ. This CDR3 has 13 amino acids. Trimming took 2 bases from V and 6 from J; bases not matched to a gene: 2. The CDR3 DNA follows: TGCGCCAGCAGCTTAGGGACAGCAAACATTCAGTACTTC. Amino acid sequence: CASSLGTANIQYF.

V gene TRBV5-6 combines with J gene TRBJ2-3, with D possibly TRBD2 on 5 matching bases. The V end was cut by 1 base, the J end by 6 bases, with 12 bases between. CDR3 length: 14 residues. Germline assignment: CDR1 SGHDT and CDR2 YYEEEE. CDR3 in amino acids: CASSLYRGPDTQYF. As DNA, the CDR3 is TGTGCCAGCAGCTTGTATCGGGGTCCGGATACGCAGTATTTT.

The V call is TRBV12-3 or TRBV12-4, the J call TRBJ1-2, with D possibly being TRBD1 (5 bases). Trimming cost V 5 bases and J 1 base, with 11 bases left between them. This CDR3 spans 14 amino acids. This CDR3 reads CASSKQVDNYGYTF. Written as DNA, the CDR3 is TGTGCCAGCAGTAAACAGGTTGATAACTATGGCTACACCTTC.

The chain joins TRBV5-6 to TRBJ2-1; D is tentatively TRBD1 or TRBD2 (5 bases each). The CDR3 contains 13 residues. V shed 0 bases and J shed 10 bases, with 11 bases lying between them. Germline V gene sequence: CDR1 SGHDT, CDR2 YYEEEE. CDR3 in amino acids: CASSLGGPEEQFF. CDR3 sequence (DNA): TGTGCCAGCAGCTTGGGGGGACCCGAGGAGCAGTTCTTC.

V gene TRBV12-3 or TRBV12-4 combines with J gene TRBJ2-5; 12 bases are shared with TRBD1. J gave up 9 bases and V 3 bases, and 14 bases lay outside the gene matches. This CDR3 spans 17 amino acids. For the CDR3, the DNA is TGTGCCAGCAGTTTTCGGGACCGGGACAGGGGGCGAAAGGCCCAGTACTTC. It translates to CASSFRDRDRGRKAQYF.

This chain joins TRBV5-1 and TRBJ2-1; D may be TRBD2 (6 bases). V was pared by 4 bases and J by 4 bases, with 15 bases between. CDR1 is SGHRS and CDR2 is YFSETQ in the germline V gene. The CDR3 is made up of 15 amino acids. The CDR3 nucleotides are TGCGCCAGCAGCGGCAGCGGGTGGGGGTACAATGAGCAGTTCTTC. Translating gives CASSGSGWGYNEQFF.

The chain carries TRBV7-8 and TRBJ2-5; 15 nucleotides line up with TRBD2. The V segment lost 4 bases and the J segment 5 bases; nucleotides outside the gene matches: 8. The CDR3 has 17 residues. The germline CDR1 and CDR2 sequences are SGHVS and FQNEAQ. The CDR3, as DNA: TGTGCCAGCAGCTCTGGGACTAGCGGGAGGACCGGGGAGACCCAGTACTTC. Translated: CASSSGTSGRTGETQYF. The full variable domain, in which reference TRBV7-8 and TRBJ2-5 provide the parts outside the CDR3, is GAGVSQSPRYKVAKRGQDVALRCDPISGHVSLFWYQQALGQGPEFLTYFQNEAQLDKSGLPSDRFFAERPEGSVSTLKIQRTQQEDSAVYLCASSSGTSGRTGETQYFGPGTRLLVL.

In this sample, this clonotype turned up a few times. V gene TRBV3-1 combines with J gene TRBJ2-7, with no clear D. In germline, CDR1 is LGHDT, CDR2 YNNKEL (reference sequence). This CDR3 has 15 amino acids. V lost 1 base, J lost 3 bases, and 13 bases lay in between. The CDR3 DNA is TGTGCCAGCAGCCAAGGTCGGGCAGGAAACTACGAGCAGTACTTC. This gives the protein CASSQGRAGNYEQYF.

The V and J genes are TRBV29-1 and TRBJ1-2; 8 nucleotides line up with TRBD1. The CDR3 contains 14 residues. Looked up from germline, CDR1 is SQVTM and CDR2 is ANQGSEA. V shed 5 bases, J shed 8 bases, and the junction held 13 bases outside the gene matches. CDR3 in DNA: TGCAGCGTTAAAATAGAACAGGGGGTCGGAGGCTACACCTTC. It yields the protein CSVKIEQGVGGYTF. Complete variable domain (other parts from reference TRBV29-1 and TRBJ1-2): SAVISQKPSRDICQRGTSLTIQCQVDSQVTMMFWYRQQPGQSLTLIATANQGSEATYESGFVIDKFPISRPNLTFSTLTVSNMSPEDSSIYLCSVKIEQGVGGYTFGSGTRLTVV.

This clonotype was picked up a small number of times. The rearrangement joins TRBV20-1 to TRBJ2-7; TRBD1 matches at 9 bases. The CDR3 loop spans 14 amino acids. V trimming: 6 bases; J trimming: 0 bases; junction bases outside the gene matches: 6. CDR1 and CDR2 from the germline V gene are DFQATT and SNEGSKA (reference sequence). The CDR3 protein is CSAKGQGFSYEQYF. CDR3 bases: TGCAGTGCCAAAGGACAGGGGTTCTCCTACGAGCAGTACTTC.

This sequence joins TRBV18 and TRBJ1-2, with D unresolved. The length of the CDR3 is 14 residues. Trimming took off 1 base at V and 3 bases at J, with 9 bases between the two ends. The germline V gene has CDR1 KGHSH and CDR2 LQKENI. The DNA for the CDR3 is TGTGCCAGCTCACCACGTGGGGTCTACTATGGCTACACCTTC. Residues: CASSPRGVYYGYTF. The full variable domain, rest sourced from reference TRBV18 and TRBJ1-2, is NAGVMQNPRHLVRRRGQEARLRCSPMKGHSHVYWYRQLPEEGLKFMVYLQKENIIDESGMPKERFSAEFPKEGPSILRIQQVVRGDSAAYFCASSPRGVYYGYTFGSGTRLTVV.

This clonotype has only a few counts. This chain connects TRBV5-1 to TRBJ2-3; 9 bases are shared with TRBD1. V was clipped by 6 bases and J by 0 bases; unmatched bases: 5. The germline CDR1 and CDR2 sequences are SGHRS and YFSETQ. The CDR3 length is 15 residues. This CDR3 is CASTTQGASTDTQYF. The DNA of the CDR3 is TGCGCCAGCACCACACAGGGGGCAAGCACAGATACGCAGTATTTT.

The chain carries TRBV12-3 or TRBV12-4 and TRBJ1-1, with D possibly matching TRBD1 (6 bases). The CDR3 runs 16 residues. Trimming took 6 bases from V and 3 from J, leaving 20 bases between them. CDR3 in amino acids: CASSPKEQGWDTEAFF. CDR3 nucleotides: TGTGCCAGCAGCCCAAAAGAACAGGGTTGGGACACTGAAGCTTTCTTT.

Only a few counts were recorded for this clonotype. The rearrangement uses TRBV5-1 and TRBJ2-5; 9 bases map to TRBD2. V was pared by 3 bases and J by 1 base, with 7 bases of the junction left unmatched. CDR1 SGHRS and CDR2 YFSETQ come from the germline V gene. The CDR3 extends over 16 amino acids. As DNA, the CDR3 is TGCGCCAGCAGCTGGGGGAGCGGGGGGACCCAAGAGACCCAGTACTTC. Translated, it gives CASSWGSGGTQETQYF. Variable domain in full (rest from reference TRBV5-1 and TRBJ2-5): KAGVTQTPRYLIKTRGQQVTLSCSPISGHRSVSWYQQTPGQGLQFLFEYFSETQRNKGNFPGRFSGRQFSNSRSEMNVSTLELGDSALYLCASSWGSGGTQETQYFGPGTRLLVL.

The table lists this clonotype with a few counts. This sequence joins TRBV18 and TRBJ2-3; tentatively, D is TRBD1 (6 bases). CDR3 size: 14 residues. Germline CDR1 and CDR2: KGHSH and LQKENI. Trimming removed 3 bases from V and 5 bases from J, with 12 bases in between. This CDR3 is CASSPQTGGDTQYF. CDR3 DNA sequence: TGTGCCAGCTCACCCCAGACAGGAGGAGATACGCAGTATTTT.

The chain couples TRBV7-2 to TRBJ2-1; 9 nucleotides line up with TRBD2. After removal of 3 bases from V and 10 bases from J, the junction contained 7 bases not matched to a gene. From germline, CDR1 is SGHTA and CDR2 FQGNSA. The CDR3 runs 14 residues. CDR3: CASSFAGGPAEQFF. The CDR3 region has the DNA TGTGCCAGCAGCTTTGCGGGAGGGCCCGCGGAGCAGTTCTTC. The full variable domain, rest sourced from reference TRBV7-2 and TRBJ2-1, is GAGVSQSPSNKVTEKGKDVELRCDPISGHTALYWYRQSLGQGLEFLIYFQGNSAPDKSGLPSDRFSAERTGGSVSTLTIQRTQQEDSAVYLCASSFAGGPAEQFFGPGTRLTVL.

The chain recombines TRBV25-1 with TRBJ1-2; 8 bases fit TRBD1. The CDR3 totals 16 residues. V was clipped by 1 base and J by 4 bases; unmatched bases: 8. CDR1 and CDR2 from the germline V gene are MGHDK and SYGVNS. Here the CDR3 DNA reads TGTGCCAGCAGTGAATCGGGGACAGGAAAGTCCTATGGCTACACCTTC. Protein: CASSESGTGKSYGYTF.

The sample holds many counts of this clonotype. This chain connects TRBV12-3 or TRBV12-4 to TRBJ1-2; D gene uncertain. This CDR3 contains 12 residues. V was cut by 5 bases and J by 1 base, with 5 bases left in between. This chain's CDR3 is CASSGVNYGYTF. In DNA, the CDR3 is TGTGCCAGCAGTGGGGTTAACTATGGCTACACCTTC.

J is TRBJ2-1 and V is TRBV12-3 or TRBV12-4; D possibly corresponds to TRBD2 (6 bases). Trimming pared 4 bases from V and 7 bases from J, leaving 11 bases between. The CDR3 loop spans 13 amino acids. CDR3 region: CASSSDSGNEQFF. CDR3 coding DNA: TGTGCCAGCAGTTCAGATAGCGGAAATGAGCAGTTCTTC.

Concerning this clonotype itself: A read error may explain this, as a much larger clone is one base away. J is TRBJ1-1 and V is TRBV6-4, with D tentatively TRBD1 (5 bases). The V end was cut by 5 bases, the J end by 0 bases, with 7 bases between. Germline V gene sequence: CDR1 MRHNA, CDR2 SNTAGT. The CDR3 has 13 amino acids. The CDR3 is CASSWDLNTEAFF. The CDR3 region has the DNA TGTGCCAGCAGTTGGGACCTGAACACTGAAGCTTTCTTT.

In its sample, this clonotype was seen a few times. Written as DNA, the CDR3 is TGCGCCAGCAGCCAAGAGGGACAGGGGGTAACTAATGAAAAACTGTTTTTT. Amino acid sequence: CASSQEGQGVTNEKLFF. This chain uses TRBV4-1 with TRBJ1-4; TRBD1 aligns across 11 bases. From germline, CDR1 is MGHRA and CDR2 YSYEKL. The CDR3 is 17 amino acids. The V segment lost 0 bases and the J segment 1 base; nucleotides outside the gene matches: 1.

The table lists this clonotype with a few counts. V and J are TRBV12-3 or TRBV12-4 and TRBJ2-1; 9 bases are shared with TRBD1. The CDR3 length is 14 residues. Trimming at V came to 7 bases and at J to 6 bases, leaving 7 bases not matched to a gene. CDR3: CASTPGQGLNEQFF. CDR3 nucleotides: TGTGCCAGCACTCCGGGACAGGGCCTCAATGAGCAGTTCTTC.

The V call is TRBV10-3, the J call TRBJ1-5, with D maybe TRBD1 (5 bases). The germline CDR1 and CDR2 sequences are ENHRY and SYGVKD. Trimming removed 2 bases from V and 6 bases from J, with 8 bases in between. This CDR3 has 13 amino acids. CDR3 residues: CAISEGRAQPQHF. The CDR3 DNA sequence: TGTGCCATCAGTGAGGGCAGGGCTCAGCCCCAGCATTTT.